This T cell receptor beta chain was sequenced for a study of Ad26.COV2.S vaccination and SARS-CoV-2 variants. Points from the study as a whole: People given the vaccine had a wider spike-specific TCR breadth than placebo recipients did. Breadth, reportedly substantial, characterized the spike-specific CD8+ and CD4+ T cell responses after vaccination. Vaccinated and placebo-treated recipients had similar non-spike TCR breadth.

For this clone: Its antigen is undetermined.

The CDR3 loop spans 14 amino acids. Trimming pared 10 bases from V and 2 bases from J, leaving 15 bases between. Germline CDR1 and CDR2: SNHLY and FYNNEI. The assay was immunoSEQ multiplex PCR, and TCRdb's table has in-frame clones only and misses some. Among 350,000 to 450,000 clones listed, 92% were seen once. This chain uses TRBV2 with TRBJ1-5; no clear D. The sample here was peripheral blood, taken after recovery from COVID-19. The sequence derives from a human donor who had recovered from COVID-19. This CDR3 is CAIRGPGGNQPQHF. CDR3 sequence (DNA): TGTGCCATCCGAGGGCCGGGCGGCAATCAGCCCCAGCATTTT.